The 2 T cell receptor beta chains below all came from one sample that was sequenced in a study of identical twins. From the 5' RACE reads, TCRdb called clonotypes with MiXCR, one entry per CDR3 protein. This sample carries approximately 630,000 distinct CDR3 sequences, under 8.5% of them seen once, and the ten largest clones take 1.6%. In addition, the sample was reused for a study of yellow fever vaccine responses in identical twins.

The sequenced sample was PBMCs. These receptors were taken from a woman between 18 and 29 years old in good health.

The rearrangement links TRBV27 to TRBJ2-1, with 9 positions matching TRBD1. Per the germline V gene, CDR1 is MNHEY and CDR2 is SMNVEV (reference sequence). The junction had 4 bases not matched to a gene; V was cut back by 7 bases and J by 12 bases. CDR3 size: 11 residues. Here the CDR3 reads CASKTGGAQFF. CDR3 sequence (DNA): TGTGCCAGCAAAACAGGGGGCGCGCAGTTCTTC.

This clonotype turned up a few times. This chain uses TRBV20-1 with TRBJ1-3; D gene unclear. Per germline, CDR1 DFQATT and CDR2 SNEGSKA (reference sequence). The V and J ends lost 2 bases and 0 bases respectively, with 11 bases between them. This CDR3 has 15 residues. CDR3 protein: CSARSGGSSGNTIYF. The CDR3 bases are TGCAGTGCTAGATCGGGCGGCAGCTCTGGAAACACCATATATTTT.